Sequencing of this T cell receptor beta chain was carried out in a study of cytomegalovirus exposure and HLA in healthy donors. Study observations and caveats: As immune exposure information, only CMV serostatus was available.

The CDR3 sequence is 17 residues long. Germline CDR1 SGHRS, CDR2 YFSETQ. The V and J ends lost 4 bases and 2 bases respectively, with 20 bases between them. With respect to this clone: Antigen unknown.

PCR used 60 Vbeta primers and 13 Jbeta primers. Assay: immunoSEQ multiplex PCR; the TCRdb copy retains only in-frame clones and omits some. This sample has 95,000 to 150,000 clones; about 81% occur once, and the top ten carry approximately 1.1%. The receptor's source is a young woman in good health and CMV-seronegative. The specimen was PBMCs. This chain uses TRBV5-1 with TRBJ2-3; TRBD2 might be the D (5 bases). The CDR3 loop reads CASSPTELRANTDTQYF. The CDR3 coding sequence is TGCGCCAGCAGCCCCACGGAGTTGCGGGCGAACACAGATACGCAGTATTTT.